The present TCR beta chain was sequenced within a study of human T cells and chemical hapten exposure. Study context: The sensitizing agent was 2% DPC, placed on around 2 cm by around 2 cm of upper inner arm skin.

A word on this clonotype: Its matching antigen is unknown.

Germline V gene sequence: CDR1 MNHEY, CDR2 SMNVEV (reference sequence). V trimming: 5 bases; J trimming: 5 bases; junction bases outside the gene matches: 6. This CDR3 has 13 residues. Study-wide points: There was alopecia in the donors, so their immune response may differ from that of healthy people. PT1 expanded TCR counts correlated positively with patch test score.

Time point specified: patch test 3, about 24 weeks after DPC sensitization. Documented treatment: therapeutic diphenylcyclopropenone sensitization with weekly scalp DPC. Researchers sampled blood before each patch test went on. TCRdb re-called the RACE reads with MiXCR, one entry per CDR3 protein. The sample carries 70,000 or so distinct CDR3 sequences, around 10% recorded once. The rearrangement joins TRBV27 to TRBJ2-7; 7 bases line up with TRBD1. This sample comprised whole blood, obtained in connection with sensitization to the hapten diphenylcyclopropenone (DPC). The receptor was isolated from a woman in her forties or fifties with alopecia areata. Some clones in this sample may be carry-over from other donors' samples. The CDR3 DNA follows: TGTGCCAGCAGTCTGACAGGGTACCACGAGCAGTACTTC. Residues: CASSLTGYHEQYF.